This T cell receptor beta chain was sequenced during a study of blood T cell repertoires in COVID-19. Original analysis: Amplified reference gene primers provided the basis for estimating nucleated cell counts. Method: immunoSEQ multiplex PCR; TCRdb's copy keeps in-frame clones and lacks some. V, J and clone size derive from that table, while D and trimming were established from the DNA sequence. This sample has 310,000 or so clones, with about 86% found just once. The CDR3 runs 16 residues. The chain employs TRBV1 and TRBJ2-2; the DNA was not compared with TRBD1, the D call given in the table. TRBV1 is assigned pseudogene status. The receptor was isolated from a woman aged 25 to 45 who had recovered from COVID-19. The specimen sequenced was peripheral blood. The CDR3 sequence is CTSSQEGGGANGELFF. DNA of the CDR3: TGCACCAGCAGCCAAGAAGGAGGGGGCGCGAACGGGGAGCTGTTTTTT.